This TCR beta chain was sequenced during a study of TIL therapy for anti-PD-1-resistant metastatic lung cancer. The wider study: Tumors carried a median about 1.4 non-synonymous mutations per megabase.

Notes on this clone: Antigen: not known.

The immunoSEQ assay was v3. Sequencing used immunoSEQ multiplex PCR; TCRdb keeps in-frame clones, though not all of them. The sample lists more than 15,000 clones, 83% occurring once. Time point in this sample: pre-treatment sample, taken before nivolumab and TIL therapy. Study-wide results and limits: This highly selected cohort may not generalize to typical lung cancer patients.

The ends lost 3 bases at V and 0 bases at J; junction bases unmatched: 3. CDR3 length equals 17 residues. CDR1 is LNHNV, CDR2 YYDKDF, per germline (reference sequence). V usage is TRBV15 and J usage is TRBJ2-6, with 9 bases lining up with TRBD1. This clonotype was sampled from a person between 25 and 79 years old with non-small cell lung cancer. This material consisted of blood, taken at baseline. CDR3 in DNA: TGTGCCACCAGCAGGGACAGGGGTAACTCTGGGGCCAACGTCCTGACTTTC. This encodes CATSRDRGNSGANVLTF.